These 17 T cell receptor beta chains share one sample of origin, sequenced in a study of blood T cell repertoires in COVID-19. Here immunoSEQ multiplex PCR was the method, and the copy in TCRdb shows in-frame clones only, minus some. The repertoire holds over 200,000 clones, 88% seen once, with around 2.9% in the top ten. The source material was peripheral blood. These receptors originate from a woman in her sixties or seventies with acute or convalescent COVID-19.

In DNA, the CDR3 is TGTGCCAGCACAGCGTCAGGGTTTCAGCCCCAGCATTTT. As protein: CASTASGFQPQHF. The J gene is TRBJ1-5, the V gene TRBV6-5; weak D call: TRBD1 (5 bases). CDR3 length: 13 amino acids. Germline lookup yields CDR1 MNHEY and CDR2 SVGAGI. The V gene lost 7 bases and the J gene lost 6 bases, with 13 bases spanning the gap.

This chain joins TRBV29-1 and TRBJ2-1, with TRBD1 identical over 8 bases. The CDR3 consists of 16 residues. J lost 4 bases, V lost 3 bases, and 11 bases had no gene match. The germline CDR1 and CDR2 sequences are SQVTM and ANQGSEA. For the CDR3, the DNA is TGCAGCGTTGATAACCAGGGGGCAACAATATACAATGAGCAGTTCTTC. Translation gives CSVDNQGATIYNEQFF.

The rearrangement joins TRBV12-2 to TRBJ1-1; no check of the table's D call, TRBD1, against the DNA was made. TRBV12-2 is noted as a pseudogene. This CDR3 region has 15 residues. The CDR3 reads CASRLGGQGSTEAFF. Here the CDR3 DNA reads TGTGCAAGTCGCTTAGGGGGACAGGGGAGTACTGAAGCTTTCTTT.

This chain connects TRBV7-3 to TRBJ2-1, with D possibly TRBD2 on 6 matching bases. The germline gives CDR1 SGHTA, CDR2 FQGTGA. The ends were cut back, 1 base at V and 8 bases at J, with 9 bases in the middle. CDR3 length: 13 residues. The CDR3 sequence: CASSLRPGDEQFF. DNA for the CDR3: TGTGCCAGCAGCTTAAGGCCGGGGGATGAGCAGTTCTTC. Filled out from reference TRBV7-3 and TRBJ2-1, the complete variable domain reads GAGVSQTPSNKVTEKGKYVELRCDPISGHTALYWYRQSLGQGPEFLIYFQGTGAADDSGLPNDRFFAVRPEGSVSTLKIQRTERGDSAVYLCASSLRPGDEQFFGPGTRLTVL.

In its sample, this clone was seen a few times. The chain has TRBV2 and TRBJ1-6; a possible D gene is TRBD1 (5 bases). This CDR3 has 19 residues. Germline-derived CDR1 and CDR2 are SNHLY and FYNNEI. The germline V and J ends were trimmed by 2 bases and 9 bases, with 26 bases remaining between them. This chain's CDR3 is CASSEYQGPVQAYGSPLHF. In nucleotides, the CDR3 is TGTGCCAGCAGTGAATATCAGGGCCCCGTGCAGGCTTACGGTTCACCCCTCCACTTT.

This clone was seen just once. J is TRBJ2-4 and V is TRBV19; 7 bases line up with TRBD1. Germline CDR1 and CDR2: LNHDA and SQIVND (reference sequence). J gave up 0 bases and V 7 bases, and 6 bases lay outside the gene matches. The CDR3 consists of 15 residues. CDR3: CASTQQGLAKNIQYF. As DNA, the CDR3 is TGTGCCAGTACCCAACAGGGGCTAGCCAAAAACATTCAGTACTTC. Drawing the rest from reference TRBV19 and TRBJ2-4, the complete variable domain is DGGITQSPKYLFRKEGQNVTLSCEQNLNHDAMYWYRQDPGQGLRLIYYSQIVNDFQKGDIAEGYSVSREKKESFPLTVTSAQKNPTAFYLCASTQQGLAKNIQYFGAGTRLSVL.

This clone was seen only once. CDR3 residues: CATSRLAGGPDTQYF. CDR3 DNA: TGTGCCACCAGCAGGCTAGCGGGAGGGCCAGATACGCAGTATTTT. This sequence joins TRBV15 and TRBJ2-3, with TRBD2 matching over 12 bases. This CDR3 has 15 amino acids. Unmatched junction bases numbered 2, after V lost 3 bases and J lost 4 bases. The germline V gene has CDR1 LNHNV and CDR2 YYDKDF (reference sequence).

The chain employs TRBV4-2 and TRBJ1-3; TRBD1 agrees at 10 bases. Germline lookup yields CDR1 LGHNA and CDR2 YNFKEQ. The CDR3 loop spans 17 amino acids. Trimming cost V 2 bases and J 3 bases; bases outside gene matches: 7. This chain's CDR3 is CASSQRQGATGGNTIYF. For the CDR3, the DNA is TGTGCCAGCAGCCAAAGACAGGGGGCTACAGGTGGAAACACCATATATTTT.

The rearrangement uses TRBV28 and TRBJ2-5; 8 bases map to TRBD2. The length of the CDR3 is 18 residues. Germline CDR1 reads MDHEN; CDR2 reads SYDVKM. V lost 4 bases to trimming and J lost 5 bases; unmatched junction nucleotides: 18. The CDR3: CASSSSNSWREDEETQYF. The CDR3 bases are TGTGCCAGCAGTTCCAGTAATTCCTGGCGGGAGGACGAGGAGACCCAGTACTTC. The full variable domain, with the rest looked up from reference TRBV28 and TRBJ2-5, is DVKVTQSSRYLVKRTGEKVFLECVQDMDHENMFWYRQDPGLGLRLIYFSYDVKMKEKGDIPEGYSVSREKKERFSLILESASTNQTSMYLCASSSSNSWREDEETQYFGPGTRLLVL.

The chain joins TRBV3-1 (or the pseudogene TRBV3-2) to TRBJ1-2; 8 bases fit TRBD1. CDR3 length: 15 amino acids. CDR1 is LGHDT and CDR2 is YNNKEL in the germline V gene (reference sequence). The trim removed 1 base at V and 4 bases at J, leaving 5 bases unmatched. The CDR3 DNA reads TGTGCCAGCAGCCAAGTCTACGGACAGGGCTATGGCTACACCTTC. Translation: CASSQVYGQGYGYTF.

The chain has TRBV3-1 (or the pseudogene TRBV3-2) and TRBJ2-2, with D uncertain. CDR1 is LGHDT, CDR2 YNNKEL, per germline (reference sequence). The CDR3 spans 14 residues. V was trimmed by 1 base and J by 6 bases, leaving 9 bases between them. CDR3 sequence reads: CASSQVARPGELFF. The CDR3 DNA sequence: TGTGCCAGCAGCCAAGTCGCTAGGCCCGGGGAGCTGTTTTTT.

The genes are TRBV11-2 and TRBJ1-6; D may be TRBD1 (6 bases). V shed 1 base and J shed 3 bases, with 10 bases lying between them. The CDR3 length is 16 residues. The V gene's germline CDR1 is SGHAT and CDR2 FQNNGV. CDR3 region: CASSLAGTLYNSPLHF. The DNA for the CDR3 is TGTGCCAGCAGCTTAGCGGGGACACTCTATAATTCACCCCTCCACTTT.

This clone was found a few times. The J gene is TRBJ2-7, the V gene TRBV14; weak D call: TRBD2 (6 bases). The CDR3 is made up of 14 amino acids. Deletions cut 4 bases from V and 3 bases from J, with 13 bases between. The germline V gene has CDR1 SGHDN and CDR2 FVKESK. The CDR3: CASSPRLGNYEQYF. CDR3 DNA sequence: TGTGCCAGCAGCCCGAGACTAGGGAACTACGAGCAGTACTTC. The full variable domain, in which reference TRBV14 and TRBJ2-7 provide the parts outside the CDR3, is EAGVTQFPSHSVIEKGQTVTLRCDPISGHDNLYWYRRVMGKEIKFLLHFVKESKQDESGMPNNRFLAERTGGTYSTLKVQPAELEDSGVYFCASSPRLGNYEQYFGPGTRLTVT.

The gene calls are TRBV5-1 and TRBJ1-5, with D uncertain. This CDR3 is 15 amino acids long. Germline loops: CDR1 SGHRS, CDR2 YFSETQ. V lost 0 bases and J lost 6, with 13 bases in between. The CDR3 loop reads CASSLAGEGGQPQHF. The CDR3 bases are TGCGCCAGCAGCTTGGCCGGGGAGGGCGGTCAGCCCCAGCATTTT.

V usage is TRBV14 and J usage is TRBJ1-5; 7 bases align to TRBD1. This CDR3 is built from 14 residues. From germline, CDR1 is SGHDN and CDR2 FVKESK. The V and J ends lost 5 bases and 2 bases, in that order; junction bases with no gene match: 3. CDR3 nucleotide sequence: TGTGCCAGCAGCATGGGGACAGGCAATCAGCCCCAGCATTTT. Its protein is CASSMGTGNQPQHF.

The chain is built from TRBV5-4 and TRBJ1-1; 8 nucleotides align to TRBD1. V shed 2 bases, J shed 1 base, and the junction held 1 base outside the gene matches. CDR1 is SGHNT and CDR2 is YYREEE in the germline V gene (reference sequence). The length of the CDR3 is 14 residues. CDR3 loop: CASSFGTGNTEAFF. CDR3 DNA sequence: TGTGCCAGCAGCTTCGGGACAGGGAACACTGAAGCTTTCTTT.

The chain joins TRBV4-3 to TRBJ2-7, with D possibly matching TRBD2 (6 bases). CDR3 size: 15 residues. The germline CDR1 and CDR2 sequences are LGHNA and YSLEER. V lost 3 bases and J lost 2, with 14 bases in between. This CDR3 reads CASSQGGSGTYEQYF. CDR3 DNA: TGCGCCAGCAGCCAGGGGGGTAGCGGAACCTACGAGCAGTACTTC.